The next 23 T cell receptor beta chains were all read from a single sample in a study of blood T cells in healthy people across ages. Alongside a J-beta primer mix, a sample-barcoded 5' primer served in a second PCR lasting about 7 to 11 cycles. TCRdb called the 5' RACE reads again in MiXCR, with one record for every CDR3 protein. The repertoire holds under 750,000 distinct CDR3 sequences, with less than 60% as singletons. The sample comprised blood. Every receptor here comes from an elderly man in good health.

The chain uses TRBV7-6 and TRBJ1-4, with 9 nucleotides matching TRBD1. J was trimmed by 7 bases and V by 10 bases; bases with no gene match: 7. Germline assignment: CDR1 SGHVS and CDR2 FNYEAQ. The CDR3 has 13 residues. CDR3 sequence (DNA): TGTGCCAAGGCGGGACAGGGTTTTGAAAAACTGTTTTTT. Residues: CAKAGQGFEKLFF.

CDR3 coding DNA: TGTGCCAGCAGTTACTCGTTAGGGAGCAGGGAGACCCAGTACTTC. Its translation is CASSYSLGSRETQYF. The chain couples TRBV27 to TRBJ2-5; D is perhaps TRBD2 (5 bases). Trimming took 4 bases from V and 5 from J, leaving 17 bases between them. This CDR3 contains 15 residues. Germline V gives CDR1 MNHEY, CDR2 SMNVEV (reference sequence).

The J gene is TRBJ1-1, the V gene TRBV7-3; the D gene is possibly TRBD1 (6 bases). Germline V lookup: CDR1 SGHTA, CDR2 FQGTGA. The CDR3 totals 14 residues. V was trimmed by 5 bases and J by 0 bases, leaving 10 bases between them. The CDR3 is CASSRGGMNTEAFF. CDR3 nucleotide sequence: TGTGCCAGCAGCCGAGGGGGGATGAACACTGAAGCTTTCTTT. Complete variable domain (other parts from reference TRBV7-3 and TRBJ1-1): GAGVSQTPSNKVTEKGKYVELRCDPISGHTALYWYRQSLGQGPEFLIYFQGTGAADDSGLPNDRFFAVRPEGSVSTLKIQRTERGDSAVYLCASSRGGMNTEAFFGQGTRLTVV.

The CDR3: CSARRTGVSEKLFF. CDR3 DNA: TGCAGTGCTAGGCGCACAGGGGTGTCTGAAAAACTGTTTTTT. The V gene is TRBV20-1, the J gene TRBJ1-4; 7 bases are a match to TRBD1. CDR3 size: 14 residues. Trimming cost V 3 bases and J 7 bases; bases outside gene matches: 8. Germline loops: CDR1 DFQATT, CDR2 SNEGSKA (reference sequence).

This clonotype appeared a few times. The chain links TRBV10-3 to TRBJ1-1; maybe TRBD1 (6 bases). The V end was cut by 6 bases, the J end by 6 bases, with 20 bases between. The CDR3 consists of 15 residues. Germline V gives CDR1 ENHRY, CDR2 SYGVKD. CDR3 amino acids: CAISKNPQGMAEAFF. The DNA of the CDR3 is TGTGCCATCAGCAAGAATCCACAGGGTATGGCTGAAGCTTTCTTT.

This chain joins TRBV20-1 and TRBJ1-2, with D possibly being TRBD1 (5 bases). The CDR3 contains 15 residues. V lost 1 base and J lost 5, with 17 bases in between. From germline, CDR1 is DFQATT and CDR2 SNEGSKA (reference sequence). The CDR3: CSARGPGTANYGYTF. CDR3 nucleotide sequence: TGCAGTGCTAGAGGCCCCGGGACGGCGAATTATGGCTACACCTTC.

The chain recombines TRBV20-1 with TRBJ2-5, with D perhaps being TRBD1 or TRBD2 (5 bases each). V lost 8 bases, J lost 2 bases, and 15 bases lay in between. This CDR3 is built from 13 residues. Looked up from germline, CDR1 is DFQATT and CDR2 is SNEGSKA (reference sequence). The CDR3 protein is CSPKVWGQETQYF. CDR3 sequence (DNA): TGCAGTCCGAAGGTTTGGGGGCAAGAGACCCAGTACTTC.

This clonotype was seen only once. This chain links TRBV7-9 with TRBJ1-4; no clear D. Germline loops: CDR1 SEHNR, CDR2 FQNEAQ (reference sequence). V lost 5 bases to trimming and J lost 0 bases, with 10 bases between them. The CDR3 runs to 15 residues. For the CDR3, the DNA is TGTGCCAGCAGCGTGGACCGAACAACTAATGAAAAACTGTTTTTT. Translated: CASSVDRTTNEKLFF.

The J gene is TRBJ2-3, the V gene TRBV7-2; 8 positions agree with TRBD2. CDR3 length: 17 amino acids. The V and J ends lost 5 bases and 3 bases, in that order; junction bases with no gene match: 13. The V gene's germline CDR1 is SGHTA and CDR2 FQGNSA. CDR3 region: CASSPGISGGVTDTQYF. In DNA form, the CDR3 reads TGTGCCAGCAGCCCAGGGATCAGCGGGGGAGTTACAGATACGCAGTATTTT.

The rearrangement joins TRBV7-9 to TRBJ2-5; 14 bases are shared with TRBD2. The DNA end is a closer match to TRBJ2-7, so the J assignment may be wrong. CDR3 length: 17 residues. Looked up from germline, CDR1 is SEHNR and CDR2 is FQNEAQ (reference sequence). This chain's CDR3 is CASSGRTGTSGSHEQYF. DNA of the CDR3: TGTGCCAGCAGTGGACGGACCGGGACTAGCGGGAGCCACGAGCAGTACTTC.

In regard to this clonotype: A much more abundant neighbour one base away suggests this may be a read error. The chain uses TRBV7-9 and TRBJ2-1; a possible D gene is TRBD1 (6 bases). The V end was cut by 10 bases, the J end by 10 bases, with 17 bases between. The CDR3 has 12 amino acids. Germline values: CDR1 SEHNR, CDR2 FQNEAQ (reference sequence). CDR3 protein: CATQGNSYEQFF. The DNA for the CDR3 is TGTGCCACACAGGGAAACTCCTACGAGCAGTTCTTC.

This clonotype was found a few times. The V and J genes are TRBV24-1 and TRBJ2-5; unclear D gene. The germline V gene has CDR1 KGHDR and CDR2 SFDVKD. The CDR3 runs 13 residues. Trimming took 1 base from V and 4 from J, leaving 6 bases between them. CDR3 amino acids: CATSDFRRETQYF. CDR3 DNA sequence: TGTGCCACCAGTGATTTTAGACGAGAGACCCAGTACTTC.

The rearrangement joins TRBV7-3 to TRBJ2-3; perhaps TRBD2 as D (6 bases). Trimming took 3 bases from V and 2 from J, leaving 12 bases between them. The germline CDR1 and CDR2 sequences are SGHTA and FQGTGA. This CDR3 has 15 amino acids. CDR3 sequence: CASSFSGLFTDTQYF. DNA of the CDR3: TGTGCCAGCAGCTTCTCGGGACTGTTCACAGATACGCAGTATTTT.

V gene TRBV15 combines with J gene TRBJ1-1; D is unresolved. This CDR3 has 13 residues. Germline CDR1 reads LNHNV; CDR2 reads YYDKDF (reference sequence). Trimming stripped 2 bases from V and 8 bases from J, with 12 bases between. CDR3 residues: CATSRQLSREAFF. The CDR3, as DNA: TGTGCCACCAGCAGACAGCTATCCCGCGAAGCTTTCTTT.

Ten or more counts support this clonotype. The rearrangement uses TRBV6-6 and TRBJ2-7; 8 nucleotides align to TRBD2. Trimming at V came to 0 bases and at J to 7 bases, leaving 8 bases not matched to a gene. Per germline, CDR1 MNHNY and CDR2 SVGAGI (reference sequence). The CDR3 is 15 residues long. The CDR3 DNA sequence: TGTGCCAGCAGTTACTCTAGCGGGGCCTTAATAGAGCAGTACTTC. It codes for CASSYSSGALIEQYF.

This chain uses TRBV7-9 with TRBJ1-1; D unclear. The CDR3 loop spans 12 amino acids. Trimming shortened V by 5 bases and J by 7 bases, and 11 bases separated the two germline ends. In germline, CDR1 is SEHNR, CDR2 FQNEAQ (reference sequence). The CDR3 DNA reads TGTGCCAGCAGCCGTACGGACCGTGAAGCTTTCTTT. Translation gives CASSRTDREAFF.

This clonotype was seen a single time. This rearrangement joins TRBV29-1 to TRBJ2-4; 8 nucleotides align to TRBD2. Matching the DNA end better, TRBJ2-7 makes the J call doubtful. The CDR3 runs to 14 residues. The V gene's germline CDR1 is SQVTM and CDR2 ANQGSEA. CDR3 DNA: TGCAGCGTTGAGACGGGACTAGGGGCCTACGAGCAGTACTTC. Its protein is CSVETGLGAYEQYF.

The J gene is TRBJ2-1, the V gene TRBV6-5, with 8 bases identical to TRBD2. The length of the CDR3 is 16 residues. Trimming removed 3 bases from V and 10 bases from J; junction bases left unmatched: 14. Germline values: CDR1 MNHEY, CDR2 SVGAGI. CDR3: CASSYRWIAGSPEQFF. DNA of the CDR3: TGTGCCAGCAGTTATAGATGGATAGCGGGGAGCCCAGAGCAGTTCTTC.

This clonotype was detected once. The chain recombines TRBV7-2 with TRBJ2-7; D not certain. CDR3 size: 17 residues. Germline assignment: CDR1 SGHTA and CDR2 FQGNSA. The germline V and J ends were trimmed by 4 bases and 0 bases, with 19 bases remaining between them. The CDR3 spells CASSSQTMGHSSYEQYF. The CDR3 coding sequence is TGTGCCAGCAGCTCACAAACTATGGGCCACAGCTCCTACGAGCAGTACTTC. Complete variable domain (other parts from reference TRBV7-2 and TRBJ2-7): GAGVSQSPSNKVTEKGKDVELRCDPISGHTALYWYRQSLGQGLEFLIYFQGNSAPDKSGLPSDRFSAERTGGSVSTLTIQRTQQEDSAVYLCASSSQTMGHSSYEQYFGPGTRLTVT.

The chain carries TRBV20-1 and TRBJ2-3; TRBD2 matches at 8 bases. The CDR3 has 15 residues. Germline assignment: CDR1 DFQATT and CDR2 SNEGSKA (reference sequence). The V gene end was trimmed by 3 bases and the J gene end by 3 bases; junction bases not matched to a gene: 8. CDR3 coding DNA: TGCAGTGCTAGTTTCGGGCGGGGGGATACAGATACGCAGTATTTT. Translated, it gives CSASFGRGDTDTQYF.

This sequence joins TRBV5-5 and TRBJ2-7, with 8 nucleotides matching TRBD1. Germline CDR1 is SGHKS and CDR2 is YYEKEE (reference sequence). This CDR3 contains 15 residues. The junction had 9 bases not matched to a gene; V was cut back by 4 bases and J by 3 bases. CDR3 sequence: CASSSRDRMIYEQYF. For the CDR3, the DNA is TGTGCCAGCAGCAGCCGGGACAGGATGATCTACGAGCAGTACTTC.

This clonotype was counted a few times. This sequence joins TRBV12-3 or TRBV12-4 and TRBJ2-2; D is undetermined. V lost 3 bases and J lost 4, with 9 bases in between. The CDR3 totals 14 residues. The CDR3 bases are TGTGCCAGCAGTTTTTGGGGTTTCACCGGGGAGCTGTTTTTT. Translated: CASSFWGFTGELFF.

This clonotype was detected once. The chain joins TRBV10-3 to TRBJ2-5; 12 bases line up with TRBD1. The J call may be incorrect, as the DNA end agrees better with TRBJ2-7. Per germline, CDR1 ENHRY and CDR2 SYGVKD. This CDR3 is built from 15 residues. CDR3 DNA sequence: TGTGCCATCAGTGATAGGGGACAGGGGGCGTACGAGCAGTACTTC. It codes for CAISDRGQGAYEQYF.